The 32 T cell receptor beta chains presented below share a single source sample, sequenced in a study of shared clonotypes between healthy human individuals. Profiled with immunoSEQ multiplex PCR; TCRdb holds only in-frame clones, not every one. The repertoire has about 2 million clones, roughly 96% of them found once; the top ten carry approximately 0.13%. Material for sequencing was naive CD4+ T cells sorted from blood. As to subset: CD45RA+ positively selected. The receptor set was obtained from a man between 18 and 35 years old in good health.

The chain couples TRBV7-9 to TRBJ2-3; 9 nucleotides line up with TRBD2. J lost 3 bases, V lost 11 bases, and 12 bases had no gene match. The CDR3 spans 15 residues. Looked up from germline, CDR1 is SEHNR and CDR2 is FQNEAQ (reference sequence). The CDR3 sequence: CALRPGLATTDTQYF. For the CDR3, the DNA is TGTGCCCTCAGACCGGGACTAGCTACTACAGATACGCAGTATTTT.

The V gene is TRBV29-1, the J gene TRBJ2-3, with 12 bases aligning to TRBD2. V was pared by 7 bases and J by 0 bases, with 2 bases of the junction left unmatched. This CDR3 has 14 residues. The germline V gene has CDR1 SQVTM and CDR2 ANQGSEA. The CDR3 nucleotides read TGCAGCGCCGGGACTAGCGGGAGCACAGATACGCAGTATTTT. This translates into CSAGTSGSTDTQYF.

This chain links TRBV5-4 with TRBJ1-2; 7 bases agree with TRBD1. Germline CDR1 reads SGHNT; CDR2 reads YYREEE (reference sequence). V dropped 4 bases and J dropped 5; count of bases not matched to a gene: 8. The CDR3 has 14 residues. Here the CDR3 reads CASSPGTARYGYTF. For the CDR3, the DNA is TGTGCCAGCAGCCCTGGGACAGCCAGATATGGCTACACCTTC.

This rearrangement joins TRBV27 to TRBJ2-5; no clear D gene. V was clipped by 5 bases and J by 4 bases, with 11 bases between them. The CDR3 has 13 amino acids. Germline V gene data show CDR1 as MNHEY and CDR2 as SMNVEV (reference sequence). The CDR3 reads CASSEWVGETQYF. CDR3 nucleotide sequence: TGTGCCAGCAGTGAATGGGTTGGAGAGACCCAGTACTTC.

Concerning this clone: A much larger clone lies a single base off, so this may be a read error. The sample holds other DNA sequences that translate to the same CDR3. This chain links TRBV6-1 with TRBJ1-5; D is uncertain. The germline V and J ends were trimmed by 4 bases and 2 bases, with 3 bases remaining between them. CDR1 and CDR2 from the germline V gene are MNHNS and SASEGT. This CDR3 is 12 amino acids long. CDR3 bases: TGTGCCAGCAGTGGCCGCAATCAGCCCCAGCATTTT. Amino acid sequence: CASSGRNQPQHF.

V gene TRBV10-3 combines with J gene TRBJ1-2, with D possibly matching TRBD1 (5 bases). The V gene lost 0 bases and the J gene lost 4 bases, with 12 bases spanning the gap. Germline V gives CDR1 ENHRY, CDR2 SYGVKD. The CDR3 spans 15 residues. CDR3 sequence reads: CAISESNRQSYGYTF. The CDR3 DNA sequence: TGTGCCATCAGTGAGTCAAACAGGCAGTCCTATGGCTACACCTTC.

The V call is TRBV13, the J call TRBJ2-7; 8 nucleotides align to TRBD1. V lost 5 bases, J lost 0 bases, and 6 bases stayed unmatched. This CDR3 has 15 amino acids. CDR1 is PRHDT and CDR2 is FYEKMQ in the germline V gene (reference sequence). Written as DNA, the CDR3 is TGTGCCAGCAGCAGACGGACAGGGAGCTCCTACGAGCAGTACTTC. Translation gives CASSRRTGSSYEQYF. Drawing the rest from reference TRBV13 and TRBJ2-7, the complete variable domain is AAGVIQSPRHLIKEKRETATLKCYPIPRHDTVYWYQQGPGQDPQFLISFYEKMQSDKGSIPDRFSAQQFSDYHSELNMSSLELGDSALYFCASSRRTGSSYEQYFGPGTRLTVT.

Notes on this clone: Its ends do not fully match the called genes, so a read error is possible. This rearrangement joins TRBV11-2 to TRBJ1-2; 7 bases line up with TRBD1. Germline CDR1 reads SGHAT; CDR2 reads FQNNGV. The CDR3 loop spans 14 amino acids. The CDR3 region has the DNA TGTGCCAGCAGCCTAGACAGGGCGAACTATGGCTACACCTTC. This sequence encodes CASSLDRANYGYTF.

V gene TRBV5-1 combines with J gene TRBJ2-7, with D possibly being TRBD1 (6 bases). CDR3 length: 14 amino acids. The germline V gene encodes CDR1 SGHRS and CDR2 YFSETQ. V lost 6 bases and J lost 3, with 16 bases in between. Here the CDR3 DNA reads TGCGCCAGCAATAAGGACAGCAATCTCTACGAGCAGTACTTC. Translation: CASNKDSNLYEQYF.

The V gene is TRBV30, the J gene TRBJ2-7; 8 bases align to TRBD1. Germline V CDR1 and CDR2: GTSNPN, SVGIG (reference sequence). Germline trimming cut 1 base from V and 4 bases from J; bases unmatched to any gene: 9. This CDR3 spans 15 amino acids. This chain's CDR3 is CAWSGDRRGVYEQYF. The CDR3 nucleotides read TGTGCCTGGAGTGGGGACAGGCGAGGGGTTTACGAGCAGTACTTC.

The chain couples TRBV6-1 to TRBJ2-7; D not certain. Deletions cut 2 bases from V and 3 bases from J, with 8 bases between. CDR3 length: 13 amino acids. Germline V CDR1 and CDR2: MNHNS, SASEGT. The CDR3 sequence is CASSEQKGYEQYF. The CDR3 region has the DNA TGTGCCAGCAGTGAACAAAAGGGCTACGAGCAGTACTTC.

The CDR3 protein is CASRPLGTAYGYTF. The CDR3 region has the DNA TGTGCCAGCAGACCATTGGGGACAGCCTATGGCTACACCTTC. The rearrangement links TRBV27 to TRBJ1-2; 7 bases align to TRBD1. The CDR3 has 14 amino acids. V was clipped by 6 bases and J by 4 bases; unmatched bases: 8. The germline gives CDR1 MNHEY, CDR2 SMNVEV (reference sequence).

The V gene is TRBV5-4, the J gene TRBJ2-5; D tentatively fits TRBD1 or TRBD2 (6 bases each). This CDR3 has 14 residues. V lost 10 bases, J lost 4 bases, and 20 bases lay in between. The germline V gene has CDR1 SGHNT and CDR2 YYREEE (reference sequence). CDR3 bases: TGTGCCTCATCCTTACAGGGAGGAGGAGAGACCCAGTACTTC. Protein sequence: CASSLQGGGETQYF.

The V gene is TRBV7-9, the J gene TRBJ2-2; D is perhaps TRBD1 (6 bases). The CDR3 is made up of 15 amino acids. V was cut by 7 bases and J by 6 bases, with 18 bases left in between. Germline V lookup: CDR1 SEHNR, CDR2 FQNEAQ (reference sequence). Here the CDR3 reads CASIYPPGDAGELFF. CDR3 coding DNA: TGTGCCAGCATCTATCCCCCAGGGGACGCCGGGGAGCTGTTTTTT.

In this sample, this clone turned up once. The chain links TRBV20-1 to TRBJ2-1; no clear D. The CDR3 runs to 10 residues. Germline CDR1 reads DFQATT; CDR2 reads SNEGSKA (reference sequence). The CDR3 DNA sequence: TGCAGGGTCGGAGACAATGAGCAGTTCTTC. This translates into CRVGDNEQFF.

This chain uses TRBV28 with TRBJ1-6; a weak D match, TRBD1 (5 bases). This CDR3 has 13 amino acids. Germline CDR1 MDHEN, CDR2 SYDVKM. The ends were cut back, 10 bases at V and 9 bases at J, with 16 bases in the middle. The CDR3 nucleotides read TGTGCCACCCCGGGACCCGGTGGTTCACCCCTCCACTTT. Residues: CATPGPGGSPLHF.

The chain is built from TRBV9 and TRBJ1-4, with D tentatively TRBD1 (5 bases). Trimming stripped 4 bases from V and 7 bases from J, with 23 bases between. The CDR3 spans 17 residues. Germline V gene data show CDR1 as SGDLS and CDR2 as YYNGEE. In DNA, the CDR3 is TGTGCCAGCAGCACCCGGGACGCCGGGGCGGAGGGTGAAAAACTGTTTTTT. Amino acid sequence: CASSTRDAGAEGEKLFF.

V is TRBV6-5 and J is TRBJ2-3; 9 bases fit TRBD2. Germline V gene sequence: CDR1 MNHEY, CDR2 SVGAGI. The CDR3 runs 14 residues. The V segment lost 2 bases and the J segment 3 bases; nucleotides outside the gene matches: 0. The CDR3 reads CASSYLAGTDTQYF. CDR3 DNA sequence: TGTGCCAGCAGTTACCTAGCGGGAACAGATACGCAGTATTTT.

The CDR3, as DNA: TGCGCCAGCAGCTCGACTAGTACATACAATGAGCAGTTCTTC. It codes for CASSSTSTYNEQFF. J is TRBJ2-1 and V is TRBV5-1, with TRBD2 as a possible D gene (6 bases). The V gene lost 3 bases and the J gene lost 4 bases, with 11 bases spanning the gap. This CDR3 contains 14 residues. Germline loops: CDR1 SGHRS, CDR2 YFSETQ.

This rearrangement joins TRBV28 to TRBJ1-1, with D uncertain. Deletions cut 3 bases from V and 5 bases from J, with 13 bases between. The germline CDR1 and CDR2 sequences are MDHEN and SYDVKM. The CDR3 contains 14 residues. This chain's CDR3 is CASSFTAGLTEAFF. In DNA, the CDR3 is TGTGCCAGCAGTTTTACAGCCGGGTTGACTGAAGCTTTCTTT.

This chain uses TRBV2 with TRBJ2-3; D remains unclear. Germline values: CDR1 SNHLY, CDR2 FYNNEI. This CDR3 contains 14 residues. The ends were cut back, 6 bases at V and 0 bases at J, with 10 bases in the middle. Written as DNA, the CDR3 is TGTGCCAGCAGGGGGTGGGGTAGCACAGATACGCAGTATTTT. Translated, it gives CASRGWGSTDTQYF.

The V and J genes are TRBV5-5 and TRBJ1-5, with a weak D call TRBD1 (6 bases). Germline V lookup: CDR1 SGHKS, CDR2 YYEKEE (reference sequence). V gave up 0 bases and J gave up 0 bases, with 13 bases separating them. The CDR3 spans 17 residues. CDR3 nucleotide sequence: TGTGCCAGCAGCTTGGGACGCGGGACACTTAGCAATCAGCCCCAGCATTTT. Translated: CASSLGRGTLSNQPQHF.

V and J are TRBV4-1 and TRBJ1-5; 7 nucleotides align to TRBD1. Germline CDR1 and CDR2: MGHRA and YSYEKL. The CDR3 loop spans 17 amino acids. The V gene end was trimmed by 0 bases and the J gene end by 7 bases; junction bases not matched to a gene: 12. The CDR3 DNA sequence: TGCGCCAGCAGCCAAGATGGTCACAGGGGAGGGGGGCAGCCCCAGCATTTT. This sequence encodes CASSQDGHRGGGQPQHF.

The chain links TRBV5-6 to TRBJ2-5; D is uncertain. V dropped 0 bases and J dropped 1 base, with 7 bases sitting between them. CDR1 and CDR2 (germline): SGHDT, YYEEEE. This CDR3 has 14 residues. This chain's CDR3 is CASSLETIQETQYF. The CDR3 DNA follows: TGTGCCAGCAGCTTGGAAACTATCCAAGAGACCCAGTACTTC.

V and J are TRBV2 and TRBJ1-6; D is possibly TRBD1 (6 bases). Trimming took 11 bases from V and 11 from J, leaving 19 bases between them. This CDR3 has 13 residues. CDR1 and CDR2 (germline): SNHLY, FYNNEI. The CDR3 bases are TGTGCCTCCCGGGGGCAGTTTCAGACACCCCTCCACTTT. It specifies CASRGQFQTPLHF.

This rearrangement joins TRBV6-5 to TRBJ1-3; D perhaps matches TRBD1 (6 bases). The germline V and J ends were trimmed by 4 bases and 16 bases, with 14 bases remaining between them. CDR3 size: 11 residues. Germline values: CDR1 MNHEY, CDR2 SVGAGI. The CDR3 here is CASSSRTASYF. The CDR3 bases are TGTGCCAGCAGTTCCCGGACAGCCTCGTATTTT.

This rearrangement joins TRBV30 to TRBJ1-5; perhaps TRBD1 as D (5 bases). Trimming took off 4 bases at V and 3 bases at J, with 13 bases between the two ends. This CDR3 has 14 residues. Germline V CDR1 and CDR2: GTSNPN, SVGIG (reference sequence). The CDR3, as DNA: TGTGCCTGGACCCTCGGAGGGACCAATCAGCCCCAGCATTTT. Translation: CAWTLGGTNQPQHF. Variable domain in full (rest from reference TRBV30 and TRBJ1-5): SQTIHQWPATLVQPVGSPLSLECTVEGTSNPNLYWYRQAAGRGLQLLFYSVGIGQISSEVPQNLSASRPQDRQFILSSKKLLLSDSGFYLCAWTLGGTNQPQHFGDGTRLSIL.

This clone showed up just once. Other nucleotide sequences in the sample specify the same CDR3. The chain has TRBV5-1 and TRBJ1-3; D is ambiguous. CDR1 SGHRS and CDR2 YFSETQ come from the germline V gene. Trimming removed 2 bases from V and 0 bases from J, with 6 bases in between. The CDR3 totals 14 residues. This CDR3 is CASSLSGSGNTIYF. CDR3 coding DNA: TGCGCCAGCAGCTTAAGCGGCTCTGGAAACACCATATATTTT.

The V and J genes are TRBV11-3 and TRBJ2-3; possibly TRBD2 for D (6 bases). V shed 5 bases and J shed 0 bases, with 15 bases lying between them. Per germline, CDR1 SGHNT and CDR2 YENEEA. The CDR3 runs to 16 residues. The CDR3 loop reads CASSQRGGDSTDTQYF. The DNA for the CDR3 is TGTGCCAGCAGCCAAAGAGGCGGGGATAGCACAGATACGCAGTATTTT.

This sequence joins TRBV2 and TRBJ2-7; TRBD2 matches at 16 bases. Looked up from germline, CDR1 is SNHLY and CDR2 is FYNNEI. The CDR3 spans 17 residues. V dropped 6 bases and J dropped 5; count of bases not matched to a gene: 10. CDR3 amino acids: CASRGLAGGPSADEQYF. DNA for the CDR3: TGTGCCAGCAGGGGACTAGCGGGAGGGCCATCGGCCGACGAGCAGTACTTC.

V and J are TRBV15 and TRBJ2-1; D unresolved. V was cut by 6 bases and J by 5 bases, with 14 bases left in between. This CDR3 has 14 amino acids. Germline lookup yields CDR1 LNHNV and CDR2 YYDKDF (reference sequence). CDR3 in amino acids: CATRSAQANNEQFF. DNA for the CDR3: TGTGCCACCAGAAGTGCTCAGGCTAACAATGAGCAGTTCTTC.

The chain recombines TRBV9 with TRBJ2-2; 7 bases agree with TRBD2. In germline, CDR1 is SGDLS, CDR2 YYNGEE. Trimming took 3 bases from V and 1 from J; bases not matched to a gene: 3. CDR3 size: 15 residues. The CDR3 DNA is TGTGCCAGCAGCGGCGGGGGAGTGAACACCGGGGAGCTGTTTTTT. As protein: CASSGGGVNTGELFF.